This T cell receptor beta chain stems from a study of cytomegalovirus exposure and HLA in healthy donors. Study-level information: A subsequent analysis reported that the 110 or so validation repertoires were produced on the same platform that had also been used for the roughly 670 first-cohort repertoires. Study results and limitations: Reports showed the classifier diagnosing cytomegalovirus status with high specificity and sensitivity. Overall, approximately 180 TCR beta chains were annotated as cytomegalovirus-associated.

The CDR3 is 13 amino acids. Germline values: CDR1 SGHAT, CDR2 FQNNGV. Trimming removed 4 bases from V and 1 base from J, with 4 bases in between. As regards this clone: The antigen is unknown.

Libraries were prepared by immunoSEQ multiplex PCR; TCRdb keeps only in-frame clonotypes and omits some of them. The sample includes around 350,000 clones, around 86% of them seen just once. The sequence came from a woman under 30 in good health and CMV-seronegative. The gene calls are TRBV11-2 and TRBJ2-2; D uncertain. The sequencing sample was made of PBMCs. The CDR3 bases are TGTGCCAGCAGCTCAATGAACACCGGGGAGCTGTTTTTT. It encodes CASSSMNTGELFF.